This paragraph reports one T cell receptor beta chain. Its antigen is not identified. After removal of 4 bases from V and 3 bases from J, the junction contained 6 bases not matched to a gene. The CDR3 is 15 residues long. Germline CDR1 LGHNA, CDR2 YNFKEQ. The data are from a study of T cell repertoires in cytomegalovirus infection. Study-wide background: In public TCR beta signatures, there were indications of both CMV infection and matching HLA type.

Broader study findings: The study found HLA-C-restricted CMV-specific TCR beta clonotypes dominating the ex vivo response. The cumulative frequency of public TCR beta families identified carriers of CMV plus the relevant HLA.

TCRdb re-analysed the reads in MiXCR, keeping a single row per CDR3 protein. The sample holds around 100,000 distinct CDR3 sequences, around 10% seen once. The chain joins TRBV4-2 to TRBJ1-3; 7 bases are a match to TRBD1. The source material was PBMCs, sequenced either directly or after in vitro stimulation (not recorded which). The receptor comes from a human donor in good health (CMV status not recorded). Some clones in this sample may be carry-over from other donors' samples. CDR3 region: CASSRTGDGGNTIYF. The CDR3, as DNA: TGTGCCAGCAGCCGTACAGGGGACGGTGGAAACACCATATATTTT.